The 8 T cell receptor beta chains below were found in one sample sequenced in a study of blood T cells in healthy people across ages. Combining a sample-barcoded 5' primer with a J-beta primer mix, a second PCR ran for about 7 to 11 cycles. TCRdb independently ran MiXCR on the 5' RACE reads; one entry per CDR3 protein. The table shows more than 650,000 distinct CDR3 sequences, with 22% occurring only once. The material sequenced was blood. Source of these receptors: a man between 70 and 80 years old in good health.

There are a few counts of this clonotype. The chain is built from TRBV4-1 and TRBJ2-7; TRBD2 matches at 10 bases. The J call is doubtful: the DNA matches TRBJ2-1 better. Per the germline V gene, CDR1 is MGHRA and CDR2 is YSYEKL. The CDR3 totals 18 residues. The CDR3: CASSQTLLAGGDTGEQFF. DNA for the CDR3: TGCGCCAGCAGCCAGACCCTTTTAGCGGGAGGTGATACAGGTGAGCAGTTCTTC.

V and J are TRBV11-2 and TRBJ2-6; D unclear. The CDR3 covers 17 residues. Germline loops: CDR1 SGHAT, CDR2 FQNNGV. The V and J ends lost 2 bases and 2 bases respectively, with 13 bases between them. The CDR3 sequence: CASSLNSQRTGANVLTF. CDR3 bases: TGTGCCAGCAGCTTAAATTCGCAACGGACTGGGGCCAACGTCCTGACTTTC.

This rearrangement joins TRBV25-1 to TRBJ1-4, with 10 bases fitting TRBD1. Germline V CDR1 and CDR2: MGHDK, SYGVNS. V lost 4 bases and J lost 7; bases outside the gene matches: 3. CDR3 length: 14 residues. Here the CDR3 reads CASSGDRGTEKLFF. The CDR3 bases are TGTGCCAGCAGTGGGGACAGGGGCACTGAAAAACTGTTTTTT. Based on the CDR3 plus reference TRBV25-1 and TRBJ1-4, the full variable domain is EADIYQTPRYLVIGTGKKITLECSQTMGHDKMYWYQQDPGMELHLIHYSYGVNSTEKGDLSSESTVSRIRTEHFPLTLESARPSHTSQYLCASSGDRGTEKLFFGSGTQLSVL.

This clonotype appeared many times. The CDR3 nucleotides read TGTGCCAGCAGCTTAGATCCCTCCGGGGCTAGCGGGAGAAACATTCAGTACTTC. Translating gives CASSLDPSGASGRNIQYF. The chain employs TRBV7-2 and TRBJ2-4; TRBD2 matches at 10 bases. The V and J ends lost 1 base and 6 bases, in that order; junction bases with no gene match: 12. Germline V CDR1 and CDR2: SGHTA, FQGNSA. This CDR3 region has 18 residues.

This clonotype occurred a few times. The CDR3 here is CASSERGQGGNIQYF. CDR3 in DNA: TGTGCCAGCAGTGAAAGGGGACAGGGGGGAAACATTCAGTACTTC. The V and J genes are TRBV2 and TRBJ2-4, with 11 bases matching TRBD1. Germline assignment: CDR1 SNHLY and CDR2 FYNNEI. The length of the CDR3 is 15 residues. The V gene end was trimmed by 2 bases and the J gene end by 6 bases; junction bases not matched to a gene: 3.

This clonotype came up a few times. J is TRBJ2-7 and V is TRBV20-1; TRBD1 might be the D (6 bases). V was pared by 7 bases and J by 3 bases, with 13 bases between. CDR3 length: 12 amino acids. CDR1 DFQATT and CDR2 SNEGSKA come from the germline V gene (reference sequence). The CDR3 protein is CSVSQGGYEQYF. CDR3 in DNA: TGCAGTGTTTCGCAAGGGGGCTACGAGCAGTACTTC.

This clonotype was found a few times. V is TRBV29-1 and J is TRBJ2-3; D tentatively fits TRBD1 or TRBD2 (6 bases each). Germline assignment: CDR1 SQVTM and CDR2 ANQGSEA. Between the trimmed V and J ends, which lost 6 bases and 6 bases, there was a span of 16 bases. The CDR3 runs 13 residues. CDR3 nucleotides: TGCAGCGTCATCCTCGGAGGGGGGGATACGCAGTATTTT. It yields the protein CSVILGGGDTQYF.

The V call is TRBV28, the J call TRBJ2-5; TRBD2 aligns across 11 bases. The length of the CDR3 is 14 residues. The junction had 7 bases not matched to a gene; V was cut back by 7 bases and J by 6 bases. Germline V gene lookup returns CDR1 MDHEN and CDR2 SYDVKM. The CDR3 reads CASTPSGGIKTQYF. The CDR3 DNA is TGTGCCAGCACCCCTAGCGGGGGGATTAAGACCCAGTACTTC.